This TCR beta chain was captured in a study of control samples from healthy donors and cancer patients (dated by TCRdb to 2018 to 2021). This clone was recorded once. Its recognized antigen is unknown. No much larger clonotype is one base removed from it; base qualities were not supplied. V is pared back by 3 bases and J by 2 bases, with 9 bases lying between the germline termini. The CDR3 runs 14 residues from the cysteine to the phenylalanine. The CDR3 DNA has 42 bases and is translated from base 1. CDR1 LNHDA and CDR2 SQIVND were looked up in the germline V gene (reference sequence). Library preparation was by the immunoSEQ multiplex PCR assay. TCRdb holds this immuneACCESS table with in-frame rearrangements only. Some clones are missing; in checked studies, unresolved V genes explain under half, and the rest has no known cause. The sample includes about 170,000 clones, with just over 90% observed a single time. The ten most abundant clones make up 4.1% of the sample.

This receptor was obtained from an older woman in good health. Sequencing was carried out using blood. This chain is built from TRBV19 and TRBJ2-3; TRBD1 is perhaps the D gene, given 6 matching bases. The CDR3 in this case is CASSIRGNTDTQYF. The sequenced DNA: TGTGCCAGTAGTATTAGGGGGAACACAGATACGCAGTATTTT.